The clone carrying this T cell receptor (beta chain) has ten or more counts. CDR1 DFQATT and CDR2 SNEGSKA come from the germline V gene (reference sequence). The V end was cut by 7 bases, the J end by 5 bases, with 14 bases between. The CDR3 extends over 12 amino acids. The TCR beta library used iRepertoire HTBI primers with Arm-PCR amplification of CDR3. TCRdb reanalysed the multiplex PCR reads using MiXCR and keeps one entry per CDR3 protein. Of fewer than 650,000 distinct CDR3 sequences listed, around 17% are singletons. The data are from a study of regulatory T cells in long-lasting Graves disease. For the study at large: Graves' patients who were just diagnosed had used antithyroid drugs for under 3 months.

Regarding time point: newly diagnosed GD, antithyroid drugs for less than 3 months. RNA isolated from PBMCs was used to make the TCR library. These data also formed part of another study, on T cells in Graves' hyperthyroidism and ophthalmopathy. That source reports: Investigators excluded patients with uncontrolled infection, other autoimmune disease, pregnancy or lactation.

This TCR was recovered from a woman younger than 45 with Graves disease. The chain carries TRBV20-1 and TRBJ1-1; D unclear. The material was peripheral blood mononuclear cells (PBMCs), obtained at new diagnosis, from a patient treated with antithyroid drugs. The CDR3 here is CSVLDRETEAFF. DNA for the CDR3: TGCAGTGTCCTAGATCGGGAAACTGAAGCTTTCTTT.